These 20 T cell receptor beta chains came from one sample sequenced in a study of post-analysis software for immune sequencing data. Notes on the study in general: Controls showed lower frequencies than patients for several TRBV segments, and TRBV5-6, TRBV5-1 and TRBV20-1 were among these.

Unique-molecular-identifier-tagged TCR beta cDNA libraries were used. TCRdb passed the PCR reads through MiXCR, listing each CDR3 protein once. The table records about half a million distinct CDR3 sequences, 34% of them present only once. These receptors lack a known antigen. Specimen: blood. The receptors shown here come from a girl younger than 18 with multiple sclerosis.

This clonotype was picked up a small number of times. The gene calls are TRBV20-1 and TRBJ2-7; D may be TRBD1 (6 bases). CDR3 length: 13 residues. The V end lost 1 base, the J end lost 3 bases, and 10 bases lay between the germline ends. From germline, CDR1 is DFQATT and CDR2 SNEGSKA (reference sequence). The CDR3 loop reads CSARGARGYEQYF. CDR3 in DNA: TGCAGTGCTAGAGGCGCCAGGGGCTACGAGCAGTACTTC.

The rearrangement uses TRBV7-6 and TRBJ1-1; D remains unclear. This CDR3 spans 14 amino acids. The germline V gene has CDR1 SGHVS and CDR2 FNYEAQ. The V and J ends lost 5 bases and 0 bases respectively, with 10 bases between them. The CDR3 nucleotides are TGTGCCAGCAGCCCCGCCCCAATGAACACTGAAGCTTTCTTT. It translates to CASSPAPMNTEAFF.

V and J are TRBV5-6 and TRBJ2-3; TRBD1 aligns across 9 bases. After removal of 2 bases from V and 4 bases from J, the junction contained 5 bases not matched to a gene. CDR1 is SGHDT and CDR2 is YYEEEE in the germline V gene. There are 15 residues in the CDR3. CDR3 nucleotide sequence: TGTGCCAGCAGCTTTGGGGACAGGGTGTCAGATACGCAGTATTTT. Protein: CASSFGDRVSDTQYF.

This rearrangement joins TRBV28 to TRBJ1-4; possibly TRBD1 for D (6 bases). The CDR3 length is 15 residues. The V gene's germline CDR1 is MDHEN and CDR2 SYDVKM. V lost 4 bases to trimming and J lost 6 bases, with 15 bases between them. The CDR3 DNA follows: TGTGCCAGCAGTTACACCACAGGGTATGATGAAAAACTGTTTTTT. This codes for CASSYTTGYDEKLFF.

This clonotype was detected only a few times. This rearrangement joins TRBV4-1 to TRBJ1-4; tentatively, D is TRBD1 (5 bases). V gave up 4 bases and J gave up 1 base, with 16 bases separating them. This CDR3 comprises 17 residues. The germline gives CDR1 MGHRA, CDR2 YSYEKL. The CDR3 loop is CASSPFGGGGTNEKLFF. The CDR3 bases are TGCGCCAGCAGCCCGTTTGGTGGGGGAGGAACTAATGAAAAACTGTTTTTT.

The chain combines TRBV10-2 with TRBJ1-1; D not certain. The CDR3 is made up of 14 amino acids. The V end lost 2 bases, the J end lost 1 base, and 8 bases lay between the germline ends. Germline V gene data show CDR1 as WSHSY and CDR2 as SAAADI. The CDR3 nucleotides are TGCGCCAGCAGTGAGCAGTGGGGGAACACTGAAGCTTTCTTT. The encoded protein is CASSEQWGNTEAFF.

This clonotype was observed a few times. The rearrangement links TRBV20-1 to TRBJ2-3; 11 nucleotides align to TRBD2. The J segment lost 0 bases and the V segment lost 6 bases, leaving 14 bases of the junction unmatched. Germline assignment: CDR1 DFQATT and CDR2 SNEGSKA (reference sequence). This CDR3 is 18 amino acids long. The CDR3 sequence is CSARPGLAESSSTDTQYF. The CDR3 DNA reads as TGCAGTGCGAGGCCGGGACTAGCGGAGAGTTCTAGCACAGATACGCAGTATTTT.

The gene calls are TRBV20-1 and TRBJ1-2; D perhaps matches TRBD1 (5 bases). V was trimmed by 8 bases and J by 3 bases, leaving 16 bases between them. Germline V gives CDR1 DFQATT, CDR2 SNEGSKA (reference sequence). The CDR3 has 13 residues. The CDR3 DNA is TGCAGTTGTGTTCATGACAGCTACTATGGCTACACCTTC. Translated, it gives CSCVHDSYYGYTF.

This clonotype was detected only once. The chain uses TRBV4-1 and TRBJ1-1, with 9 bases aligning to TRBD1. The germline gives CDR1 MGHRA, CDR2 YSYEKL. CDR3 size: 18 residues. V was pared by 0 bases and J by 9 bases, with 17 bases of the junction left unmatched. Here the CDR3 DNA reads TGCGCCAGCAGCCAAGATAACCTCGGAACAGGGGGCCTGCAGAAAGCTTTCTTT. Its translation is CASSQDNLGTGGLQKAFF.

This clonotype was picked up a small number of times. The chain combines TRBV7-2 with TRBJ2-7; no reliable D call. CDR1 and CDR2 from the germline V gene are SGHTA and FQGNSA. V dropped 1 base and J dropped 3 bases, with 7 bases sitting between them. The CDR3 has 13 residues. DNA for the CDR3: TGTGCCAGCAGCTTAGACAGAATCTACGAGCAGTACTTC. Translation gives CASSLDRIYEQYF.

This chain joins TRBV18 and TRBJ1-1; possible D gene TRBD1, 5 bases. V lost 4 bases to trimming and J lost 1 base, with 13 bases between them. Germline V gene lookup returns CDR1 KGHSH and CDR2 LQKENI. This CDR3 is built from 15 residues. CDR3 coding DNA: TGTGCCAGCTCACGGGGGTGGACGGCGAACACTGAAGCTTTCTTT. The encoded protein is CASSRGWTANTEAFF.

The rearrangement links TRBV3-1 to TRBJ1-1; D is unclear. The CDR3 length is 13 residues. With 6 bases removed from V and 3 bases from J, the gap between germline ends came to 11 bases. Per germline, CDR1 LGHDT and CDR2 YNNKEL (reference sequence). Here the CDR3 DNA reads TGTGCCAGCAGACAACCGCGCGACACTGAAGCTTTCTTT. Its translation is CASRQPRDTEAFF.

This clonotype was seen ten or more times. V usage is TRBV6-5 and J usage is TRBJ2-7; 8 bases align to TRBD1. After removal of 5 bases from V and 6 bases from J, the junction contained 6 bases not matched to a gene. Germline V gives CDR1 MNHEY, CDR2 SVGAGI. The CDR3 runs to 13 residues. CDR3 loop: CASSTRQGLEQYF. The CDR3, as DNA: TGTGCCAGCAGTACCCGACAGGGGCTCGAGCAGTACTTC.

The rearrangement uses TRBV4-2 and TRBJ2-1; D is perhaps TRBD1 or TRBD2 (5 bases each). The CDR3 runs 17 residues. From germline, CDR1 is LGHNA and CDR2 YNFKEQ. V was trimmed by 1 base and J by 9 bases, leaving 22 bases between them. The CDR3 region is CASSQVGGIGEGGEQFF. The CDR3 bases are TGTGCCAGCAGCCAAGTAGGTGGGATAGGGGAAGGAGGTGAGCAGTTCTTC.

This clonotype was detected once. The CDR3 sequence: CASSYPLAGGSETQYF. CDR3 nucleotides: TGTGCCAGCAGCTACCCCCTAGCGGGGGGCTCGGAGACCCAGTACTTC. The J gene is TRBJ2-5, the V gene TRBV6-2 or TRBV6-3; 11 nucleotides agree with TRBD2. Germline CDR1 is MNHEY and CDR2 is SVGEGT. V lost 6 bases, J lost 5 bases, and 11 bases stayed unmatched. CDR3 length: 16 amino acids.

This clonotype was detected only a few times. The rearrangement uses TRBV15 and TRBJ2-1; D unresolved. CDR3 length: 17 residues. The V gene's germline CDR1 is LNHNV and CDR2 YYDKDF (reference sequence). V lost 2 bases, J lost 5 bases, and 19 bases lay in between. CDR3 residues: CATSRKAGPAHDNEQFF. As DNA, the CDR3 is TGTGCCACCAGCAGAAAGGCCGGGCCTGCCCACGACAATGAGCAGTTCTTC.

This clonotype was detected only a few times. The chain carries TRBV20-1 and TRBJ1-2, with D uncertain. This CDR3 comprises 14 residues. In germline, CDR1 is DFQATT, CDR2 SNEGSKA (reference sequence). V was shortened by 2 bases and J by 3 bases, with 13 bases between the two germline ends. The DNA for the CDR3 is TGCAGTGCTAGACCTTCTAGCGGGGACTATGGCTACACCTTC. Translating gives CSARPSSGDYGYTF.

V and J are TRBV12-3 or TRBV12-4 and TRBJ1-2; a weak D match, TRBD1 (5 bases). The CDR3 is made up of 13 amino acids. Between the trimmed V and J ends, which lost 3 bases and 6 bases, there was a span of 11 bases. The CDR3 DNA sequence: TGTGCCAGCAGTTTTCCAGGGAGCGATGGCTACACCTTC. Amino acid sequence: CASSFPGSDGYTF.

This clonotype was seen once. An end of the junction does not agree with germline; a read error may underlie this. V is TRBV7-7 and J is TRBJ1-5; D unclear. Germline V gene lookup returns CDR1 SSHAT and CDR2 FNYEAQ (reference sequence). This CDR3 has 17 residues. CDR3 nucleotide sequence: TGTGCTAGCAGCTTAGTCTTCAGGTCCTCAATGCCGCAGCCCCAGCATTTT. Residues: CASSLVFRSSMPQPQHF.

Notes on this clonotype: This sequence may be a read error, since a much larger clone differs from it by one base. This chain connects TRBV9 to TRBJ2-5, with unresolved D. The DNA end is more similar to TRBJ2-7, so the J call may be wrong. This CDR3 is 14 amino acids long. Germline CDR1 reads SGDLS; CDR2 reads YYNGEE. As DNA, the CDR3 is TGTGCCAACAGCGTAGCTACCGGAGCCTACGAGCAGTACTTC. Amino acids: CANSVATGAYEQYF.